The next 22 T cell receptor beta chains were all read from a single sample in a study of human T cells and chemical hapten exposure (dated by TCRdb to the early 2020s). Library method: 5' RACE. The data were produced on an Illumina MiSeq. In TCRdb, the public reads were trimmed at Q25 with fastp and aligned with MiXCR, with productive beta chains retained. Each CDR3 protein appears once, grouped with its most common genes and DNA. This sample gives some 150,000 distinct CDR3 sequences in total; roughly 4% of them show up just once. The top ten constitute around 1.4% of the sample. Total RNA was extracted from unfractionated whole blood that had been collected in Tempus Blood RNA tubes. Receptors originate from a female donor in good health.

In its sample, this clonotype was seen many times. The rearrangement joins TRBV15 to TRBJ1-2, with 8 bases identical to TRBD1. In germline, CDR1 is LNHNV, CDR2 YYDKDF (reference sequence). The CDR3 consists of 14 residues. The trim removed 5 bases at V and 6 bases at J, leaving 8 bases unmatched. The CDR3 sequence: CATSFIQGEHGYTF. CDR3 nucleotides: TGTGCCACCAGCTTCATACAGGGGGAGCATGGCTACACCTTC.

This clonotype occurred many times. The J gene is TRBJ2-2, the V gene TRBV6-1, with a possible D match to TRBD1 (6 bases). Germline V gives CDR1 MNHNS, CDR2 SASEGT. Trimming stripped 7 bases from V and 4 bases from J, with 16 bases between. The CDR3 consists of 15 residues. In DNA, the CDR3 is TGTGCCAGCATTAGACTCGAGGGGGTCACCGGGGAGCTGTTTTTT. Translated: CASIRLEGVTGELFF.

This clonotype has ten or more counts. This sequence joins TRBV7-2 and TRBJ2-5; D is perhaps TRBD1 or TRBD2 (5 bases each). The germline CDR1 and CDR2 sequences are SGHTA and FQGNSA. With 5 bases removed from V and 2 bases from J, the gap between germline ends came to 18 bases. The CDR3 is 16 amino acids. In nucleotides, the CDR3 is TGTGCCAGCAGCCTATTAGCCGGGACGGGACAAGAGACCCAGTACTTC. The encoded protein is CASSLLAGTGQETQYF.

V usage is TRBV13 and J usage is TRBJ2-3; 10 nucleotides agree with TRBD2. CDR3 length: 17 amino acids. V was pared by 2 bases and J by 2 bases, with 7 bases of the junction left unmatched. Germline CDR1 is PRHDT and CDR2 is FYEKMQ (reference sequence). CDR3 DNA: TGTGCCAGCAGCTTACGTTTAGCGGGGGGTTCCACAGATACGCAGTATTTT. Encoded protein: CASSLRLAGGSTDTQYF.

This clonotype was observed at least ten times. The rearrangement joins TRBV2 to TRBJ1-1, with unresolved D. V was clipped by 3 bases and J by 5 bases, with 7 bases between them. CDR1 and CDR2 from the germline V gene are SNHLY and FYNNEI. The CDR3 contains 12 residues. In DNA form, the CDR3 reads TGTGCCAGCAGTGATCGGCGGACTGAAGCTTTCTTT. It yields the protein CASSDRRTEAFF.

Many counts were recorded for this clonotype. The CDR3, as DNA: TGTGCCAGCAGCTTGATTGCAGGGGACAATGAGCAGTTCTTC. Its protein product is CASSLIAGDNEQFF. The chain has TRBV5-4 and TRBJ2-1; TRBD1 might be the D (6 bases). CDR3 length equals 14 residues. V dropped 1 base and J dropped 5 bases, with 10 bases sitting between them. Looked up from germline, CDR1 is SGHNT and CDR2 is YYREEE (reference sequence).

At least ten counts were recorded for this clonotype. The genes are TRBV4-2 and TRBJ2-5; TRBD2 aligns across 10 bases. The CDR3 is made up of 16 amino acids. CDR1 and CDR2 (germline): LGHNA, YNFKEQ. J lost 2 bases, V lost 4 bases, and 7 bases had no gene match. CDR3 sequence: CASSPIGLAEQETQYF. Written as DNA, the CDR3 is TGTGCCAGCAGCCCCATAGGACTAGCGGAACAAGAGACCCAGTACTTC.

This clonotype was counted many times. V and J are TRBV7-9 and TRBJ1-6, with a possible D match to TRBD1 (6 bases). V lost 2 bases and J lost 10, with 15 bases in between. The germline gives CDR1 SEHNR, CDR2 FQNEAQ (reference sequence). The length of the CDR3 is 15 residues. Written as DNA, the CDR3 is TGTGCCAGCAGCTTAAAAGGGGGTGGTGAATCACCCCTCCACTTT. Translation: CASSLKGGGESPLHF.

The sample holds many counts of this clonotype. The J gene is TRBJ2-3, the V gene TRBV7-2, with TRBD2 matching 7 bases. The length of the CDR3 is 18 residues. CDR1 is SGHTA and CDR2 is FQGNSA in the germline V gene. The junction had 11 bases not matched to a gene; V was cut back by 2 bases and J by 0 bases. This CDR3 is CASSLPLGAGPSTDTQYF. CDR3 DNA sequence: TGTGCCAGCAGCTTACCCCTTGGAGCGGGGCCTAGCACAGATACGCAGTATTTT.

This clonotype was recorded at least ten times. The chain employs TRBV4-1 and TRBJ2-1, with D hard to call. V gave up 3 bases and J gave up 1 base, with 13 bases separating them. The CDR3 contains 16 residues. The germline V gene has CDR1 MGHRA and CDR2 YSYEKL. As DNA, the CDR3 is TGCGCCAGCAGCCAGCTCGACATATTGTCCTACAATGAGCAGTTCTTC. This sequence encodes CASSQLDILSYNEQFF.

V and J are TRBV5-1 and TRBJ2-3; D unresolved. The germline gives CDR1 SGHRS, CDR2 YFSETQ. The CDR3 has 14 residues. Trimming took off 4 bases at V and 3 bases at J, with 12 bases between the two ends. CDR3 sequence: CASSPANPTDTQYF. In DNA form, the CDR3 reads TGCGCCAGCAGCCCTGCGAACCCGACAGATACGCAGTATTTT.

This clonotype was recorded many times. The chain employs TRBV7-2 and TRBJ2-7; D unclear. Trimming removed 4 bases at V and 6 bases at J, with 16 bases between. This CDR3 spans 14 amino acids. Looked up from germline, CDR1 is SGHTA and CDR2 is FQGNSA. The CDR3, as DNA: TGTGCCAGCAGCTCAGCCGGGCGGAACTTCGAGCAGTACTTC. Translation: CASSSAGRNFEQYF.

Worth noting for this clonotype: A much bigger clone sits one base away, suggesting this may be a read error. The CDR3 nucleotides read TGCAGCGTTGAGAGTAAGGGGTCAGGGGATGGCTACACCTTC. Amino acids: CSVESKGSGDGYTF. V gene TRBV29-1 combines with J gene TRBJ1-2; D may be TRBD1 (6 bases). The CDR3 is 14 amino acids. Trimming took off 3 bases at V and 6 bases at J, with 17 bases between the two ends. CDR1 SQVTM and CDR2 ANQGSEA come from the germline V gene.

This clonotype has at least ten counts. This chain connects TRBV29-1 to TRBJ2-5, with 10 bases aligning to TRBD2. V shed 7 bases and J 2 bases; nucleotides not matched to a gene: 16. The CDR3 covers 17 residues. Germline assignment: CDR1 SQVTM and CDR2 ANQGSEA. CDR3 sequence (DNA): TGCAGCGCGCCACCTTTGGATAGCGGGGGGTCGCAAGAGACCCAGTACTTC. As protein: CSAPPLDSGGSQETQYF.

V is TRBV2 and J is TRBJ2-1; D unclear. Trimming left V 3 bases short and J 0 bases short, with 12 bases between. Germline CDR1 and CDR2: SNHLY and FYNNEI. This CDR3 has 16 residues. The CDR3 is CASSDYFTSSYNEQFF. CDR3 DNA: TGTGCCAGCAGTGATTATTTTACCAGCTCCTACAATGAGCAGTTCTTC.

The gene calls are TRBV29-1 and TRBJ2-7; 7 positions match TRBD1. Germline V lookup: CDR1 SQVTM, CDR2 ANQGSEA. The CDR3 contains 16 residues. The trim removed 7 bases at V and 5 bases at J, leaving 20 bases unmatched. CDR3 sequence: CSAPISGRARGNEQYF. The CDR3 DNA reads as TGCAGCGCCCCCATATCGGGAAGGGCCAGGGGGAACGAGCAGTACTTC.

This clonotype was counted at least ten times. The CDR3 DNA sequence: TGCGCCAGCAGCTTGGACTCAGGGAGTCAGCCCCAGCATTTT. It yields the protein CASSLDSGSQPQHF. This rearrangement joins TRBV5-1 to TRBJ1-5, with D maybe TRBD1 (5 bases). The germline CDR1 and CDR2 sequences are SGHRS and YFSETQ. V was shortened by 0 bases and J by 6 bases, with 10 bases between the two germline ends. This CDR3 region has 14 residues.

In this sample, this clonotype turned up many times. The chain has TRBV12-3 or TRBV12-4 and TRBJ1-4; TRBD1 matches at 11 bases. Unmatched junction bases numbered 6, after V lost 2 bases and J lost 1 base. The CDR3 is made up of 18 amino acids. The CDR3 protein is CASSLRTGGVKTNEKLFF. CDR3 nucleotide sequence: TGTGCCAGCAGTTTACGGACAGGGGGCGTTAAAACTAATGAAAAACTGTTTTTT.

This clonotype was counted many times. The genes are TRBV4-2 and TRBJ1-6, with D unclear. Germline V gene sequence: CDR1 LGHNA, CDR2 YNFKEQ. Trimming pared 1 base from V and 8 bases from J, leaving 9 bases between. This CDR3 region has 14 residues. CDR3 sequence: CASSQGAADSPLHF. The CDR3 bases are TGTGCCAGCAGCCAAGGTGCCGCGGATTCACCCCTCCACTTT.

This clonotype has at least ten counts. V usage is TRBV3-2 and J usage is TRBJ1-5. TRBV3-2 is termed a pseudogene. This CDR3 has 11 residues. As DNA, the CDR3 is TGTGCCAGCAGTTCAGCAAAGCCCCAGCATTTT. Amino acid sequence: CASSSAKPQHF.

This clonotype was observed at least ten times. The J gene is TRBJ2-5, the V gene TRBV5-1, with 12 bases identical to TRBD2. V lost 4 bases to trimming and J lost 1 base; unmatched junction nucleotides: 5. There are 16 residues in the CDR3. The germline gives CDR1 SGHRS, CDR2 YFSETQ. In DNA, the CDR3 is TGCGCCAGCAGCCGGGGACTAGCGGGCTTCCAAGAGACCCAGTACTTC. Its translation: CASSRGLAGFQETQYF.

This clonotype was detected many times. The CDR3 nucleotides are TGCGCCAGCAGCCAAGCATACAGGTTGGCTGAAGCTTTCTTT. It codes for CASSQAYRLAEAFF. This rearrangement joins TRBV4-3 to TRBJ1-1; possibly TRBD1 for D (5 bases). Germline loops: CDR1 LGHNA, CDR2 YSLEER. Between the trimmed V and J ends, which lost 1 base and 6 bases, there was a span of 12 bases. The CDR3 has 14 residues.